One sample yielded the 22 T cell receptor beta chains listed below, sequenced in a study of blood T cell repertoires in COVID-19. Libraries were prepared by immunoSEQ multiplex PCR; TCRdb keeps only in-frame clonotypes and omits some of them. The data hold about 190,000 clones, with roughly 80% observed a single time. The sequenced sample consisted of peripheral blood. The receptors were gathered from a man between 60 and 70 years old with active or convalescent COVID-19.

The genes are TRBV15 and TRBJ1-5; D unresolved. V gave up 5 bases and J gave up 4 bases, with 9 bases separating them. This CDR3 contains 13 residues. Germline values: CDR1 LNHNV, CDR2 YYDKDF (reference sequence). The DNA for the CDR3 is TGTGCCACCAGCGGTAGCCTTAATCAGCCCCAGCATTTT. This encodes CATSGSLNQPQHF.

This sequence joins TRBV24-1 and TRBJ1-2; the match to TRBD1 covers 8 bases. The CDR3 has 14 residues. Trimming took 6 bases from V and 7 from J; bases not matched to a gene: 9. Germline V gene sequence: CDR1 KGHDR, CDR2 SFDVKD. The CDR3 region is CATSLSQGASGYTF. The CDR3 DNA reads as TGTGCCACCAGTCTCTCCCAGGGGGCGAGTGGCTACACCTTC.

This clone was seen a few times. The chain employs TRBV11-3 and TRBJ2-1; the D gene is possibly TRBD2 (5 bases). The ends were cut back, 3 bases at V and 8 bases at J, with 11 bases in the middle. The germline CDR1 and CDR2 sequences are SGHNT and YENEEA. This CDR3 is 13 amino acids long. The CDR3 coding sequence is TGTGCCAGCAGCTTGGGCGGGTCGGATGAGCAGTTCTTC. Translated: CASSLGGSDEQFF.

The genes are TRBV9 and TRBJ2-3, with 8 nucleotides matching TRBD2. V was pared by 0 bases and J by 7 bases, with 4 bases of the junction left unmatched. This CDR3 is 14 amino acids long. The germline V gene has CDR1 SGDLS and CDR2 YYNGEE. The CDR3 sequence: CASSVASGRNTQYF. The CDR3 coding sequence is TGTGCCAGCAGCGTAGCGAGCGGGAGAAATACGCAGTATTTT.

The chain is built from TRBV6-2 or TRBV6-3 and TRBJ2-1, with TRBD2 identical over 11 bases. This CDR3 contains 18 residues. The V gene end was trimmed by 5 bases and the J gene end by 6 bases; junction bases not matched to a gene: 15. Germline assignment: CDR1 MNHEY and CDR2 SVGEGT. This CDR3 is CASSIPPGLAAGGNEQFF. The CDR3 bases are TGTGCCAGCAGTATTCCGCCGGGACTAGCGGCCGGAGGCAATGAGCAGTTCTTC.

The CDR3 DNA is TGTGCCACCAGCAGGGACCAGGGGTCCCCGAATACTGAAGCTTTCTTT. Protein: CATSRDQGSPNTEAFF. The V call is TRBV15, the J call TRBJ1-1, with D possibly matching TRBD1 (6 bases). V lost 3 bases and J lost 5, with 19 bases in between. In germline, CDR1 is LNHNV, CDR2 YYDKDF (reference sequence). There are 16 residues in the CDR3.

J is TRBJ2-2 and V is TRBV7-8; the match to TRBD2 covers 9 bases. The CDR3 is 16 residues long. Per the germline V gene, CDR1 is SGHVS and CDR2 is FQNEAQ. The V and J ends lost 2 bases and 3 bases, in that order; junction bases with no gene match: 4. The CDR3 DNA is TGTGCCAGCAGCTTATCTAGCGGGGCCTACACCGGGGAGCTGTTTTTT. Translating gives CASSLSSGAYTGELFF.

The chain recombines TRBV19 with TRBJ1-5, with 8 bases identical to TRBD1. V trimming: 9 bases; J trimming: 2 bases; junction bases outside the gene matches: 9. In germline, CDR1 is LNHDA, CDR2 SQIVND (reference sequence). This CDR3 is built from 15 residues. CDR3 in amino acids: CASKTGDFGNQPQHF. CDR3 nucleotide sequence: TGTGCCAGCAAGACAGGGGATTTTGGCAATCAGCCCCAGCATTTT.

DNA for the CDR3: TGTGCCAGCAGGGGCGGGGGAGGCTCCTACGAGCAGTACTTC. It codes for CASRGGGGSYEQYF. V is TRBV28 and J is TRBJ2-7; 7 positions match TRBD2. The germline V gene encodes CDR1 MDHEN and CDR2 SYDVKM. After removal of 6 bases from V and 0 bases from J, the junction contained 5 bases not matched to a gene. The CDR3 totals 14 residues.

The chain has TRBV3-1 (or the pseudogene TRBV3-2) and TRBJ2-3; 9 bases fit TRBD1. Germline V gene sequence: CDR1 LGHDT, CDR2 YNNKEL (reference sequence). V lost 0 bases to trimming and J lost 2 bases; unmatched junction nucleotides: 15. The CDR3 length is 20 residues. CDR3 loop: CASSQDLWVQGTGYTDTQYF. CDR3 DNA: TGTGCCAGCAGCCAAGATCTCTGGGTCCAAGGGACAGGGTACACAGATACGCAGTATTTT.

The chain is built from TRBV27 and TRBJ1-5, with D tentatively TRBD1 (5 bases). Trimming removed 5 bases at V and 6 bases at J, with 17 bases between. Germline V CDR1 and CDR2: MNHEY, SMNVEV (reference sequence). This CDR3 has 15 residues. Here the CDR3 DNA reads TGTGCCAGCAGTCGGACATTAATGGATAGTCAGCCCCAGCATTTT. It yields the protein CASSRTLMDSQPQHF.

DNA of the CDR3: TGTGCCAGCAGCTTATTCCCAGACTCAGATTACGAGCAGTACTTC. It yields the protein CASSLFPDSDYEQYF. The rearrangement joins TRBV7-6 to TRBJ2-7; D uncertain. The CDR3 sequence is 15 residues long. The germline V gene has CDR1 SGHVS and CDR2 FNYEAQ. Trimming removed 2 bases from V and 4 bases from J, with 15 bases in between.

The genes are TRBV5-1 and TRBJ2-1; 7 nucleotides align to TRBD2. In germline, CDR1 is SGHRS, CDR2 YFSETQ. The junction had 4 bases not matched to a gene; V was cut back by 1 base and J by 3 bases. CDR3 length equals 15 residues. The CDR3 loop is CASSLSPSGYNEQFF. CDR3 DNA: TGCGCCAGCAGCTTGAGTCCTAGCGGCTACAATGAGCAGTTCTTC.

The CDR3 protein is CASSPEQGNSPLHF. The CDR3 bases are TGTGCCAGCAGCCCAGAACAGGGGAATTCACCCCTCCACTTT. The gene calls are TRBV9 and TRBJ1-6, with 7 bases fitting TRBD1. The CDR3 is made up of 14 amino acids. CDR1 and CDR2 from the germline V gene are SGDLS and YYNGEE. The trim removed 4 bases at V and 7 bases at J, leaving 5 bases unmatched.

The CDR3 bases are TGCGCCAGCAGCTGGGGACAGGGGGCAAGGAATGAGCAGTTCTTC. Its translation: CASSWGQGARNEQFF. This sequence joins TRBV5-1 and TRBJ2-1, with 12 bases that match TRBD1. The CDR3 has 15 residues. Per germline, CDR1 SGHRS and CDR2 YFSETQ. Germline trimming cut 3 bases from V and 7 bases from J; bases unmatched to any gene: 5.

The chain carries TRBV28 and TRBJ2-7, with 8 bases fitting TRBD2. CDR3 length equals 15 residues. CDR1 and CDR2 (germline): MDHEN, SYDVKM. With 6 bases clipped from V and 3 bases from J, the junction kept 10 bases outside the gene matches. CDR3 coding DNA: TGTGCCAGCAGACCCCCGGGGGGGGGCGGCTACGAGCAGTACTTC. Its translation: CASRPPGGGGYEQYF.

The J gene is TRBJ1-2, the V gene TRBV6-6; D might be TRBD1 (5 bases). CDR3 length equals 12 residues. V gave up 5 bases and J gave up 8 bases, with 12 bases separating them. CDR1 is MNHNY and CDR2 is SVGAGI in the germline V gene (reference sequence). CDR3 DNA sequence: TGTGCCAGCAGTGACGGACACCTCGGCTACACCTTC. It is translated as CASSDGHLGYTF.

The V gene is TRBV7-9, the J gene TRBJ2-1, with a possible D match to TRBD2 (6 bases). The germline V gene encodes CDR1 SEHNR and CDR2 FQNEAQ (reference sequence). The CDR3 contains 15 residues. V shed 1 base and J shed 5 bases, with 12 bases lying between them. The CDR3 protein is CASSLGSGGDNEQFF. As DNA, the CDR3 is TGTGCCAGCAGCTTAGGTAGCGGAGGGGACAATGAGCAGTTCTTC.

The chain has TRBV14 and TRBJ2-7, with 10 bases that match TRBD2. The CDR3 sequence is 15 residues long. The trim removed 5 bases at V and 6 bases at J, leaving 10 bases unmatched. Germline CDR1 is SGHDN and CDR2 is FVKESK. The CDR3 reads CASSGGSGRALEQYF. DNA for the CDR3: TGTGCCAGCAGCGGAGGAAGCGGGAGGGCCCTCGAGCAGTACTTC.

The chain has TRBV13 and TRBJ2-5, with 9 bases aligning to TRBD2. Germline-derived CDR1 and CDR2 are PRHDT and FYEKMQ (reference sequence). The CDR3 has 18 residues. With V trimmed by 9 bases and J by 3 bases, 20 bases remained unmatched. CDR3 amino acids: CASLKVGIVREGEETQYF. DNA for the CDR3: TGTGCCAGTCTTAAAGTGGGTATCGTGCGGGAGGGCGAAGAGACCCAGTACTTC.

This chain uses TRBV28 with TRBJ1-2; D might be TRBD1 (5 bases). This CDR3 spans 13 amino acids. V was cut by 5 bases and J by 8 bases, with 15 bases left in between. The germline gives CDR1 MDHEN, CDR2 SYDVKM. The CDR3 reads CASSPPPGRGYTF. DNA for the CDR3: TGTGCCAGCAGTCCCCCCCCAGGGCGAGGCTACACCTTC.

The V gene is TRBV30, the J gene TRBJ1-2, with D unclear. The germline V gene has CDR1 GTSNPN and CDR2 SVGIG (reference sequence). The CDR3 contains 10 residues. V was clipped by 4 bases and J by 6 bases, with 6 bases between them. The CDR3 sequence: CAWNGDGYTF. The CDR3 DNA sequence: TGTGCCTGGAACGGGGATGGCTACACCTTC.